This is a list of T cell receptor beta chains from one sample in a study of T-cell reconstitution after alpha-beta-depleted transplantation in children. TCRdb processed the PCR reads anew with MiXCR; each CDR3 protein has one entry. The table records tens of thousands of distinct CDR3 sequences, around 7.9% of them present only once. Source: PBMCs from the stem cell graft donor, taken from the stem cell graft. The receptors derive from a human donor who donated a stem cell graft to a child with acute lymphoblastic leukemia. The CDR3 runs from the conserved cysteine through the conserved F or W. D genes are given only for firm matches. Clone size is stated in some rows and not others, as once, few, many or a class when expanded.

V	D	size	J	CDR3	DNA
TRBV11-1	TRBD1	many	TRBJ2-5	CASSMNRGRQETQYF	TGTGCCAGCAGCATGAACAGGGGGCGGCAAGAGACCCAGTACTTC
TRBV12-3/TRBV12-4	.	many	TRBJ1-5	CASGPEMGQPQHF	TGTGCCAGCGGCCCAGAGATGGGTCAGCCCCAGCATTTT
TRBV29-1	.	.	TRBJ2-2	CSVEKGRNTGELFF	TGCAGCGTTGAGAAAGGGAGGAACACCGGGGAGCTGTTTTTT
TRBV27	.	few	TRBJ1-1	CASSLGSGLGTEAFF	TGTGCCAGCAGTTTAGGTTCAGGGTTGGGCACTGAAGCTTTCTTT
TRBV6-2/TRBV6-3	.	few	TRBJ2-2	CASSYLPGELFF	TGTGCCAGCAGTTACTTGCCCGGGGAGCTGTTTTTT
TRBV5-1	.	.	TRBJ2-7	CASSVGDYEQYF	TGCGCCAGCAGCGTGGGGGACTACGAGCAGTACTTC
TRBV7-7	.	many	TRBJ2-1	CASSLAWNNEQFF	TGTGCTAGCAGCTTAGCGTGGAACAATGAGCAGTTCTTC
TRBV7-2	.	many	TRBJ2-3	CASTRTTSSTDTQYF	TGTGCCAGCACCCGGACGACTTCCAGCACAGATACGCAGTATTTT
TRBV29-1	.	many	TRBJ1-2	CSVDVILDYGYTF	TGCAGCGTTGACGTGATTCTGGATTATGGCTACACCTTC
TRBV7-2	.	many	TRBJ1-4	CASSLAGIPKLFF	TGTGCCAGCAGCTTAGCGGGTATACCGAAACTGTTTTTT
TRBV5-1	.	many	TRBJ2-5	CASSADPWRSETQYF	TGCGCCAGCAGCGCGGACCCGTGGCGGTCAGAGACCCAGTACTTC
TRBV5-1	.	.	TRBJ2-3	CASSQSDQGPYF	TGCGCCAGCAGCCAATCAGACCAGGGCCCGTATTTT
TRBV3-1	.	.	TRBJ1-2	CACRVQGQRGGYTF	TGTGCCTGCAGGGTGCAGGGGCAGAGGGGAGGCTACACCTTC
TRBV16	TRBD1	many	TRBJ1-1	CASSHRDRGTEAFF	TGTGCCAGCAGCCACCGAGACAGGGGCACTGAAGCTTTCTTT
TRBV9	TRBD2	few	TRBJ2-5	CASSPGLAGAETQYF	TGTGCCAGCAGCCCCGGACTAGCGGGGGCAGAGACCCAGTACTTC
TRBV5-4	TRBD1	.	TRBJ2-1	CASSLQDRTYNEQFF	TGTGCCAGCAGCTTGCAGGACAGGACCTACAATGAGCAGTTCTTC
TRBV5-1	.	many	TRBJ1-5	CASSLGPEGNQPQHF	TGCGCCAGCAGCTTGGGACCGGAGGGCAATCAGCCCCAGCATTTT
TRBV4-3	.	many	TRBJ2-6	CASSQVTNSGANVLTF	TGCGCCAGCAGCCAAGTAACCAACTCTGGGGCCAACGTCCTGACTTTC
TRBV4-1	TRBD1	few	TRBJ2-5	CASSLDRVAETQYF	TGCGCCAGCAGCCTGGACAGGGTCGCGGAGACCCAGTACTTC
TRBV12-3/TRBV12-4	.	many	TRBJ1-6	CASSFGRYNSPLHF	TGTGCCAGCAGTTTTGGACGGTATAATTCACCCCTCCACTTT
TRBV2	TRBD2	few	TRBJ2-5	CASAVAGDFQETQYF	TGTGCCAGCGCGGTGGCGGGGGACTTCCAAGAGACCCAGTACTTC
TRBV5-6	.	.	TRBJ1-1	CASSSPGANLNTEAFF	TGTGCCAGCAGCTCCCCAGGGGCGAACTTGAACACTGAAGCTTTCTTT
TRBV28	.	many	TRBJ1-2	CASRRQLDGYTF	TGTGCCAGCAGACGACAGCTTGATGGCTACACCTTC
TRBV11-2	TRBD2	many	TRBJ2-2	CASSSGLAGRSDTGELFF	TGTGCCAGCAGTTCGGGACTAGCGGGAAGATCGGACACCGGGGAGCTGTTTTTT
TRBV2	.	.	TRBJ2-2	CASSTRDTRFTGELFF	TGTGCCAGCAGTACCCGGGACACACGATTCACCGGGGAGCTGTTTTTT
TRBV28	TRBD2	few	TRBJ2-3	CASSPPDTSGLTQYF	TGTGCCAGCAGTCCACCAGATACTAGCGGGCTTACGCAGTATTTT
TRBV6-2/TRBV6-3	.	many	TRBJ2-6	CASITTPWVSGANVLTF	TGTGCCAGCATTACTACCCCCTGGGTTTCTGGGGCCAACGTCCTGACTTTC
TRBV5-1	.	many	TRBJ1-2	CASSLGQANPYGYTF	TGCGCCAGCAGCTTGGGGCAGGCTAACCCCTATGGCTACACCTTC
TRBV12-3/TRBV12-4	.	many	TRBJ2-7	CASSLRGQLYEQYF	TGTGCCAGCAGTTTACGCGGGCAGCTCTACGAGCAGTACTTC
TRBV7-8	.	many	TRBJ2-5	CASSFPEGSQYF	TGTGCCAGCAGCTTCCCTGAGGGGTCCCAGTACTTC
TRBV12-3/TRBV12-4	.	many	TRBJ2-3	CASSFGTIRGTDTQYF	TGTGCCAGCAGTTTCGGGACCATACGAGGCACAGATACGCAGTATTTT